Listed here are 11 T cell receptor beta chains from one sample, sequenced in a study of blood T cell repertoires in COVID-19. Using immunoSEQ multiplex PCR, the repertoire was profiled, and TCRdb retains in-frame clones only, with some absent. The sample includes 250,000 or so clones, around 90% of them seen just once. Sequences were obtained from PBMCs or T cells enriched from blood (not recorded which). These receptors all come from a man aged 35-49 years who had been exposed to COVID-19.

The J gene is TRBJ2-1, the V gene TRBV21-1; the tabulated D call, TRBD1, remains unverified against the DNA. TRBV21-1 is listed as a pseudogene. This CDR3 spans 18 amino acids. The CDR3 DNA reads TGTGCCAGCAGCAAAGTACACAGGGAAACTGCGGATTACAATGAGCAGTTCTTC. The encoded protein is CASSKVHRETADYNEQFF.

The rearrangement links TRBV20-1 to TRBJ1-2; no firm D call. Germline V lookup: CDR1 DFQATT, CDR2 SNEGSKA (reference sequence). V was pared by 1 base and J by 4 bases, with 4 bases between. The CDR3 consists of 11 residues. The CDR3 is CSARGGYGYTF. The CDR3 nucleotides read TGCAGTGCTAGAGGAGGCTATGGCTACACCTTC.

This clone was recorded only once. This chain links TRBV9 with TRBJ2-1; 12 bases are shared with TRBD2. Trimming cost V 4 bases and J 8 bases; bases outside gene matches: 10. The V gene's germline CDR1 is SGDLS and CDR2 YYNGEE. CDR3 length: 16 amino acids. The chain's CDR3 is CASSYGLAGSFHEQFF. For the CDR3, the DNA is TGTGCCAGCAGCTACGGACTAGCGGGAAGTTTCCATGAGCAGTTCTTC.

CDR3 bases: TGTGCCAGCTCTCAGGACAGGAACTATGGCTACACCTTC. It translates to CASSQDRNYGYTF. The chain uses TRBV6-5 and TRBJ1-2, with 7 nucleotides matching TRBD1. Germline V lookup: CDR1 MNHEY, CDR2 SVGAGI. CDR3 length: 13 residues. Trimming cost V 8 bases and J 2 bases; bases outside gene matches: 5.

The chain recombines TRBV5-6 with TRBJ2-3; weak D call: TRBD1 (6 bases). Germline CDR1 is SGHDT and CDR2 is YYEEEE. The CDR3 is 17 residues long. Trimming pared 0 bases from V and 9 bases from J, leaving 23 bases between. DNA of the CDR3: TGTGCCAGCAGCTTGGGGTTCAGGGGCGGGCCCCAGTCCACGCAGTATTTT. It encodes CASSLGFRGGPQSTQYF.

To note about this clone: Within the sample, other DNA sequences also encode this same CDR3. This chain connects TRBV19 to TRBJ1-1; TRBD1 might be the D (6 bases). CDR3 length: 14 residues. Germline assignment: CDR1 LNHDA and CDR2 SQIVND (reference sequence). Trimming shortened V by 3 bases and J by 1 base, and 9 bases separated the two germline ends. CDR3: CASSIGRGNTEAFF. CDR3 sequence (DNA): TGTGCCAGTAGTATCGGCAGGGGGAACACTGAAGCTTTCTTT.

V gene TRBV21-1 combines with J gene TRBJ2-1; whether TRBD2, the table's D call, matches the DNA was not checked. TRBV21-1 is flagged as a pseudogene. The CDR3 length is 15 residues. The CDR3 region has the DNA TGTGCCAGCAGCAACTTCGGGAGCGCCTACAATGAGCAGTTCTTC. Amino acid sequence: CASSNFGSAYNEQFF.

This chain joins TRBV19 and TRBJ1-5; D not certain. Germline V gene data show CDR1 as LNHDA and CDR2 as SQIVND (reference sequence). The length of the CDR3 is 14 residues. Between the trimmed V and J ends, which lost 3 bases and 4 bases, there was a span of 10 bases. This chain's CDR3 is CASSILGRNQPQHF. For the CDR3, the DNA is TGTGCCAGTAGTATTTTGGGCAGAAATCAGCCCCAGCATTTT. The full variable domain, its missing parts supplied by reference TRBV19 and TRBJ1-5, is DGGITQSPKYLFRKEGQNVTLSCEQNLNHDAMYWYRQDPGQGLRLIYYSQIVNDFQKGDIAEGYSVSREKKESFPLTVTSAQKNPTAFYLCASSILGRNQPQHFGDGTRLSIL.

The rearrangement joins TRBV5-1 to TRBJ1-1, with TRBD1 matching over 9 bases. The V and J ends lost 2 bases and 5 bases, in that order; junction bases with no gene match: 7. CDR3 length: 15 residues. Germline V gene lookup returns CDR1 SGHRS and CDR2 YFSETQ. CDR3 protein: CASSFQQGAGTEAFF. CDR3 coding DNA: TGCGCCAGCAGCTTTCAACAGGGGGCAGGTACTGAAGCTTTCTTT.

The rearrangement links TRBV3-1 (or the pseudogene TRBV3-2) to TRBJ2-1; TRBD1 might be the D (6 bases). CDR1 and CDR2 (germline): LGHDT, YNNKEL (reference sequence). The CDR3 consists of 17 residues. Trimming stripped 4 bases from V and 2 bases from J, with 18 bases between. The CDR3 DNA sequence: TGTGCCAGCAGCCGAGGGGGAGCGCTCGCAGCCTACAATGAGCAGTTCTTC. Translating it yields CASSRGGALAAYNEQFF.

V usage is TRBV30 and J usage is TRBJ2-5; TRBD1 is a possible D gene (6 bases). Trimming shortened V by 1 base and J by 2 bases, and 8 bases separated the two germline ends. CDR1 and CDR2 from the germline V gene are GTSNPN and SVGIG (reference sequence). The CDR3 runs to 13 residues. The CDR3 DNA reads TGTGCCTGGAGTGGGACAGTTCAAGAGACCCAGTACTTC. This translates into CAWSGTVQETQYF. The full variable domain, completed using reference TRBV30 and TRBJ2-5, is SQTIHQWPATLVQPVGSPLSLECTVEGTSNPNLYWYRQAAGRGLQLLFYSVGIGQISSEVPQNLSASRPQDRQFILSSKKLLLSDSGFYLCAWSGTVQETQYFGPGTRLLVL.